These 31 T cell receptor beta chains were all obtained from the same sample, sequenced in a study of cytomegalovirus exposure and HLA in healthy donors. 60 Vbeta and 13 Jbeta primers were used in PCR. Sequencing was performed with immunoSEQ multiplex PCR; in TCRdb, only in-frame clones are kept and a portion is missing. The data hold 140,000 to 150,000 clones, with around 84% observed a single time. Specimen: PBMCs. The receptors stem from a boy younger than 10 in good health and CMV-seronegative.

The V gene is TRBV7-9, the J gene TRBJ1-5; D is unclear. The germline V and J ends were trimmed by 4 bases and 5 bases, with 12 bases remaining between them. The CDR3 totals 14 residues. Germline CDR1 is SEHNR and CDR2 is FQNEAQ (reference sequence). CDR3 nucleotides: TGTGCCAGCAGCTCTCGACTCTTGTATCAGCCCCAGCATTTT. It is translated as CASSSRLLYQPQHF. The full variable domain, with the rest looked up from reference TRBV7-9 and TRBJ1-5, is DTGVSQNPRHKITKRGQNVTFRCDPISEHNRLYWYRQTLGQGPEFLTYFQNEAQLEKSRLLSDRFSAERPKGSFSTLEIQRTEQGDSAMYLCASSSRLLYQPQHFGDGTRLSIL.

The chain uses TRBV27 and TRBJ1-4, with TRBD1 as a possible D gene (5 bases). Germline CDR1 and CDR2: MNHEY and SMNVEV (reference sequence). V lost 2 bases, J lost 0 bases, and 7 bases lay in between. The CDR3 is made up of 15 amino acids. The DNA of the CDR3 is TGTGCCAGCAGTTTAAGGGGTCCAACTAATGAAAAACTGTTTTTT. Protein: CASSLRGPTNEKLFF.

The DNA for the CDR3 is TGTGCCAGTATGGGACTAGCGGGAGCCAATGAGCAGTTCTTC. As protein: CASMGLAGANEQFF. The chain couples TRBV2 to TRBJ2-1, with TRBD2 matching over 14 bases. The ends lost 9 bases at V and 6 bases at J; junction bases unmatched: 4. This CDR3 region has 14 residues. Germline lookup yields CDR1 SNHLY and CDR2 FYNNEI. Together with reference TRBV2 and TRBJ2-1, the CDR3 gives the full variable domain: EPEVTQTPSHQVTQMGQEVILRCVPISNHLYFYWYRQILGQKVEFLVSFYNNEISEKSEIFDDQFSVERPDGSNFTLKIRSTKLEDSAMYFCASMGLAGANEQFFGPGTRLTVL.

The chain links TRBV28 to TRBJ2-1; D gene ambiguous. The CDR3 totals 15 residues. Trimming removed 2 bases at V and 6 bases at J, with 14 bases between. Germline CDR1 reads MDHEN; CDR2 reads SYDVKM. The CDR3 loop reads CASSLGTRSFNEQFF. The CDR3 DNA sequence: TGTGCCAGCAGTTTAGGTACGAGGTCATTCAATGAGCAGTTCTTC. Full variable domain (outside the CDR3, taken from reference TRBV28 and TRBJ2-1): DVKVTQSSRYLVKRTGEKVFLECVQDMDHENMFWYRQDPGLGLRLIYFSYDVKMKEKGDIPEGYSVSREKKERFSLILESASTNQTSMYLCASSLGTRSFNEQFFGPGTRLTVL.

CDR3 bases: TGTGCCAGCAGCGCCGGGATTGGTGAGCAGTTCTTC. Amino acids: CASSAGIGEQFF. The gene calls are TRBV7-3 and TRBJ2-1; the D gene is possibly TRBD2 (5 bases). Germline CDR1 and CDR2: SGHTA and FQGTGA. The CDR3 consists of 12 residues. Deletions cut 5 bases from V and 9 bases from J, with 11 bases between.

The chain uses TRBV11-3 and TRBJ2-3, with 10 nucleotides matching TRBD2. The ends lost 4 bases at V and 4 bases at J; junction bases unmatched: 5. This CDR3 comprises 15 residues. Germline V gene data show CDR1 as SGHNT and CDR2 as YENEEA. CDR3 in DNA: TGTGCCAGCAGCTGGCTAGCGGGAGTTGCAGATACGCAGTATTTT. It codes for CASSWLAGVADTQYF.

DNA of the CDR3: TGTGCCAGCAGCGTAGGATTCGGCTCCTACGAGCAGTACTTC. It codes for CASSVGFGSYEQYF. This chain links TRBV9 with TRBJ2-7; no clear D gene. Germline CDR1 and CDR2: SGDLS and YYNGEE. V dropped 0 bases and J dropped 0 bases, with 7 bases sitting between them. This CDR3 spans 14 amino acids. Variable domain in full (rest from reference TRBV9 and TRBJ2-7): DSGVTQTPKHLITATGQRVTLRCSPRSGDLSVYWYQQSLDQGLQFLIQYYNGEERAKGNILERFSAQQFPDLHSELNLSSLELGDSALYFCASSVGFGSYEQYFGPGTRLTVT.

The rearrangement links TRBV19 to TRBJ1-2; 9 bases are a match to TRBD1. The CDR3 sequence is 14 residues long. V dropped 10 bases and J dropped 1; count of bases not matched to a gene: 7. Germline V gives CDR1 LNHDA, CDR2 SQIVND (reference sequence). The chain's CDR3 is CATGPDRGNYGYTF. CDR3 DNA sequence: TGTGCCACCGGGCCGGACAGGGGTAACTATGGCTACACCTTC.

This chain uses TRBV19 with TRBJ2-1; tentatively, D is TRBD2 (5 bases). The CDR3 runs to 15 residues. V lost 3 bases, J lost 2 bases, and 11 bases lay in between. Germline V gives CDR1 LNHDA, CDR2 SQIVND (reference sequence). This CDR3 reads CASSMGGSPYNEQFF. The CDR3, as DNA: TGTGCCAGTAGTATGGGCGGGTCCCCCTACAATGAGCAGTTCTTC.

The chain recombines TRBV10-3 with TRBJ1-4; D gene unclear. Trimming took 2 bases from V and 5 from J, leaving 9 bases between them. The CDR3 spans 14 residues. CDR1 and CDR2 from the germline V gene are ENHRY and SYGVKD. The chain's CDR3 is CAISEKQKNEKLFF. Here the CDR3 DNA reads TGTGCCATCAGTGAGAAACAAAAGAATGAAAAACTGTTTTTT.

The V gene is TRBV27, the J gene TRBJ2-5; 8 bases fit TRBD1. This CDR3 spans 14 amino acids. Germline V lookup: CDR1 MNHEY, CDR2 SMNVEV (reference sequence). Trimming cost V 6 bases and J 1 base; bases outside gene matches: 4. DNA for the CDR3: TGTGCCAGCAGCCGGACAGGGTCCCAAGAGACCCAGTACTTC. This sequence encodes CASSRTGSQETQYF.

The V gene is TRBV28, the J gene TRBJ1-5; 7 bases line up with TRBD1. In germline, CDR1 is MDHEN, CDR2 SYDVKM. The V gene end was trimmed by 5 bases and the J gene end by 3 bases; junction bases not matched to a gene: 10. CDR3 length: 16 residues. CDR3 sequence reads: CASSPLLTGNNQPQHF. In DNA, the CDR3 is TGTGCCAGCAGTCCACTTTTGACAGGGAACAATCAGCCCCAGCATTTT. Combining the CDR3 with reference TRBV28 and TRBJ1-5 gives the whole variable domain DVKVTQSSRYLVKRTGEKVFLECVQDMDHENMFWYRQDPGLGLRLIYFSYDVKMKEKGDIPEGYSVSREKKERFSLILESASTNQTSMYLCASSPLLTGNNQPQHFGDGTRLSIL.

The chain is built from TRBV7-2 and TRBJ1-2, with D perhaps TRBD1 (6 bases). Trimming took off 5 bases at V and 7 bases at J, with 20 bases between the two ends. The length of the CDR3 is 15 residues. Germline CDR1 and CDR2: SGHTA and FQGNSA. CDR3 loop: CASSPDSGGAFGYTF. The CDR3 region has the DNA TGTGCCAGCAGCCCTGACTCGGGGGGCGCGTTTGGCTACACCTTC.

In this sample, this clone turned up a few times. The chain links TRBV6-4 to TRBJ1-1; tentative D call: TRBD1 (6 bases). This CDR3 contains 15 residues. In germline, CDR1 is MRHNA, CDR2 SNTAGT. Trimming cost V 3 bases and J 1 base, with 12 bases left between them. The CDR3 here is CASSEKGGQNTEAFF. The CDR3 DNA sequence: TGTGCCAGCAGTGAAAAAGGGGGACAGAACACTGAAGCTTTCTTT.

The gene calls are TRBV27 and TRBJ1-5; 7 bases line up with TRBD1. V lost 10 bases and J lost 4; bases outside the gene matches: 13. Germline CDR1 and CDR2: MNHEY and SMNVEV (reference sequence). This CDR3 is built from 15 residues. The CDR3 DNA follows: TGTGCCACTCGAGACTGGGACAGTCCTAATCAGCCCCAGCATTTT. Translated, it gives CATRDWDSPNQPQHF.

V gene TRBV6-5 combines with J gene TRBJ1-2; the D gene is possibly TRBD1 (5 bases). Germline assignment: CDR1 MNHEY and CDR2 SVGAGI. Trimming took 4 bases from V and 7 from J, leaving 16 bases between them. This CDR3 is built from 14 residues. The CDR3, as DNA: TGTGCCAGCAGTTTAGGCCAGGGCTTAGGTGGCTACACCTTC. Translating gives CASSLGQGLGGYTF.

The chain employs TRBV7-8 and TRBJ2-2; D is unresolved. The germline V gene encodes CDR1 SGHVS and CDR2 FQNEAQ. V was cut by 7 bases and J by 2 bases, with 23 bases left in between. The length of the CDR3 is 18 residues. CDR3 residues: CASTPLAGRQPNTGELFF. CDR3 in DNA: TGTGCCAGCACCCCATTAGCTGGCCGGCAGCCCAACACCGGGGAGCTGTTTTTT. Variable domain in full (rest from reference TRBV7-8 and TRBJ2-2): GAGVSQSPRYKVAKRGQDVALRCDPISGHVSLFWYQQALGQGPEFLTYFQNEAQLDKSGLPSDRFFAERPEGSVSTLKIQRTQQEDSAVYLCASTPLAGRQPNTGELFFGEGSRLTVL.

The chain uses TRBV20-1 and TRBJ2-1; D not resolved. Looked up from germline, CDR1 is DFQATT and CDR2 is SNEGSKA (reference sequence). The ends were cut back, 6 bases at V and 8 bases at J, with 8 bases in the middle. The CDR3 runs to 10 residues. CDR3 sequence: CSAYRDEQFF. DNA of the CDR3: TGCAGTGCATACCGGGATGAGCAGTTCTTC.

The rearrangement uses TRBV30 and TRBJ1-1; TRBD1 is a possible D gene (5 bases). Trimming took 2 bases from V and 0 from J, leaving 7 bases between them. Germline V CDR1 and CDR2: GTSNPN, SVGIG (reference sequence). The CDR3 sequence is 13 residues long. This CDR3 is CAWSQGMNTEAFF. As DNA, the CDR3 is TGTGCCTGGAGTCAGGGTATGAACACTGAAGCTTTCTTT.

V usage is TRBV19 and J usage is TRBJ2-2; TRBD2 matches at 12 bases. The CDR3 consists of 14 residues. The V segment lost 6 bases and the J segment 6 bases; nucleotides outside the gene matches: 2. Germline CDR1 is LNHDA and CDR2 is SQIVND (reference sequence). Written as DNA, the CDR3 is TGTGCCAGTAGACTAGCGGGAGGTTCCGGGGAGCTGTTTTTT. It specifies CASRLAGGSGELFF.

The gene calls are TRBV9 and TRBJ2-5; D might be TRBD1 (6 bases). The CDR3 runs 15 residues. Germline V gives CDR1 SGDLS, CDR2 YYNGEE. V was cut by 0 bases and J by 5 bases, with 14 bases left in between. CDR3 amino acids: CASSVGGAGDETQYF. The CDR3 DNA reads TGTGCCAGCAGCGTAGGAGGGGCAGGGGATGAGACCCAGTACTTC.

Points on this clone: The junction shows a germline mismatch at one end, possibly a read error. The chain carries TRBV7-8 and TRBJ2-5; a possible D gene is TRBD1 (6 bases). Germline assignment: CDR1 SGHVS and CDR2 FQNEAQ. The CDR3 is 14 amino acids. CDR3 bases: TGTGCCAGCAGCTCAACTCTAGGGGGAGAGGCCCAGTACTTC. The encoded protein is CASSSTLGGEAQYF. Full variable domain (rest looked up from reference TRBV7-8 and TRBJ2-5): GAGVSQSPRYKVAKRGQDVALRCDPISGHVSLFWYQQALGQGPEFLTYFQNEAQLDKSGLPSDRFFAERPEGSVSTLKIQRTQQEDSAVYLCASSSTLGGEAQYFGPGTRLLVL.

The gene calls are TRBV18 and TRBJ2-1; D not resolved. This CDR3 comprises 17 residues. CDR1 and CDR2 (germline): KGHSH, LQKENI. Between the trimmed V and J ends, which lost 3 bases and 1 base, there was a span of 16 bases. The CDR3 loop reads CASSPNPLAGSYNEQFF. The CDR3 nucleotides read TGTGCCAGCTCACCGAATCCCCTCGCCGGGTCCTACAATGAGCAGTTCTTC.

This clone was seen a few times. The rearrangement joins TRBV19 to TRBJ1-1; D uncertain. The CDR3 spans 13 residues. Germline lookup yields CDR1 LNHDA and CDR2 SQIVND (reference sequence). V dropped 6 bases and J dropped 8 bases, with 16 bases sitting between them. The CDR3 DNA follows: TGTGCCAGTAGGACGACTGAGGAATCGGAAGCTTTCTTT. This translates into CASRTTEESEAFF.

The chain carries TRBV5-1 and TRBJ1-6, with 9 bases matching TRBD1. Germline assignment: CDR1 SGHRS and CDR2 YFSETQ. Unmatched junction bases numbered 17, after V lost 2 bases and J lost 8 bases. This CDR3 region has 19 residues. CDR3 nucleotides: TGCGCCAGCAGCTTAGAACCGGGACAGGGTCGTTCCGGTGATTCACCCCTCCACTTT. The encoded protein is CASSLEPGQGRSGDSPLHF. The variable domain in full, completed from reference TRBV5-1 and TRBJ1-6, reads KAGVTQTPRYLIKTRGQQVTLSCSPISGHRSVSWYQQTPGQGLQFLFEYFSETQRNKGNFPGRFSGRQFSNSRSEMNVSTLELGDSALYLCASSLEPGQGRSGDSPLHFGNGTRLTVT.

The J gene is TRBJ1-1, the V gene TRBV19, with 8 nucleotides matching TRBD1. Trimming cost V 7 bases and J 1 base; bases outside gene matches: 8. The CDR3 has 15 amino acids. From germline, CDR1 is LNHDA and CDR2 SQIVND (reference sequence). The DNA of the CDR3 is TGTGCCAGTAACCTAGTCGGGACAGGGAACACTGAAGCTTTCTTT. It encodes CASNLVGTGNTEAFF.

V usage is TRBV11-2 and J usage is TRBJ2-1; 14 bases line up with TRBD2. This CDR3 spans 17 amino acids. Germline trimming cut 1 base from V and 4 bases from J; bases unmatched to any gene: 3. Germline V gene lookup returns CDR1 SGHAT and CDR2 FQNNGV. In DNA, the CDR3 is TGTGCCAGCAGCTTAGGACTAGCGGGGGGGCTGTACAATGAGCAGTTCTTC. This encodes CASSLGLAGGLYNEQFF.

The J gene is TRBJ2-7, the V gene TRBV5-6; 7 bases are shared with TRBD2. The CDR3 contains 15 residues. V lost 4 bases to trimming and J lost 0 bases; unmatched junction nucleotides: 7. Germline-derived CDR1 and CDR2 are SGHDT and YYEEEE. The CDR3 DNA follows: TGTGCCAGCAGCATCCGAGCGGGGAGCTCCTACGAGCAGTACTTC. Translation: CASSIRAGSSYEQYF.

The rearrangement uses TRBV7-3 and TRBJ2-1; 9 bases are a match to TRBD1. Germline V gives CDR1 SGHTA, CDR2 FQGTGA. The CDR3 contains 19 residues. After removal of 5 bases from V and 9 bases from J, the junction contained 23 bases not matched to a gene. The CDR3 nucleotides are TGTGCCAGCAGCCAGATTTCCGGCATAACCGGGACAGGGTCGGGTGAGCAGTTCTTC. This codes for CASSQISGITGTGSGEQFF.

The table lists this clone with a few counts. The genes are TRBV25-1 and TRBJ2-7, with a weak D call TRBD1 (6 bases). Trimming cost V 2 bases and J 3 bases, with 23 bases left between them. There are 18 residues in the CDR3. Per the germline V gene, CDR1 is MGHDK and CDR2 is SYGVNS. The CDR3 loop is CASSETKVGQQKDYEQYF. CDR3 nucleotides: TGTGCCAGCAGTGAAACTAAAGTTGGACAGCAGAAAGACTACGAGCAGTACTTC.

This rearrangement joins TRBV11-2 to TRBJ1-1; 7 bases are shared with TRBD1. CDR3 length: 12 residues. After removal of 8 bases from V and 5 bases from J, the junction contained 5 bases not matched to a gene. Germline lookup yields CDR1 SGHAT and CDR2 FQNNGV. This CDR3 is CASAPGGTEAFF. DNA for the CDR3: TGTGCCAGCGCTCCAGGGGGGACTGAAGCTTTCTTT.